This T cell receptor beta chain was observed in a study of identical twins (dated by TCRdb to the mid-2010s). In terms of the full investigation: To test whether fetal clonotypes persist, the study used deep sequencing on TCR alpha and beta repertoires from monozygotic twins, unrelated adults of various ages, and cord blood. Replicate twin experiments were performed at different times using different library preparation protocols to rule out contamination.

The full study reports these points: A weaker excess of twin sharing was found in beta out-of-frame sequences because the signal-to-noise ratio was lowered by fewer shared sequences. Because the same donors could not be followed over many years, the conclusions depended on cross-sectional statistical analysis. Fewer insertions were carried by abundant cord blood beta clonotypes; a weaker similar trend was observed in young adult naive repertoires, while no such trend was observed in memory repertoires. Invariant T cells such as MAIT and iNKT could partly confound zero-insertion analyses, though diverse VJ usage argued against this for most clonotypes. Compared with coincidental sharing between unrelated individuals, out-of-frame TCR alpha sequences shared between twins showed an excess of sequences with low generation probability. Out-of-frame TCR alpha sharing in monozygotic twins was systematically underestimated by recombination models, whereas sharing between unrelated individuals was in agreement with the recombination models.

Receptors were amplified or captured by 5' RACE. Sequenced on an Illumina HiSeq 2000. Template switching added a universal primer binding site, and the final cDNA carried a unique molecular identifier that allowed TCR cDNA molecules to be counted accurately. Specific primers in the conserved constant-segment region were used to synthesize first-strand cDNA for the TCR alpha and beta chains. To control for contamination, every cDNA library was double barcoded, receiving both a SMART-Mk sample barcode and Illumina barcodes. TruSeq adapter sequences and Illumina sample barcodes were added in two successive PCR steps. TCR alpha and beta cDNA libraries were sequenced on the Illumina HiSeq platform with custom primers. The paper's processing steps were these. MiGEC processed the raw reads to extract unique molecular identifiers, while MiXCR was used to determine the CDR3 positions. For each individual, recombination models were inferred using an EM algorithm with the repgenHMM and IGoR tools. The tcR package in R was used for shared clonotype analysis, with sharing normalized by the product of cloneset sizes. Out-of-frame nonproductive sequences were analyzed to study raw recombination free of thymic and clonal selection effects. The public reads were quality trimmed at Q25 with fastp and then assembled into clones with MiXCR by TCRdb, keeping productive beta chains. Rows merge per CDR3 protein into single entries with the most common DNA and genes. Here the V and J calls rest on TCRdb's processing, not on the authors' analysis. In all, the sample holds approximately 620,000 distinct CDR3 sequences, and around 8.3% of those were seen once. Around 0.98% of the sample is taken by the ten largest.

In regard to this clonotype: Its target antigen remains unknown. No much larger clone is present one base from it, and per-base qualities are unavailable.

All donors were healthy Caucasians. The twin cohort consisted of three pairs of female monozygotic twins, all aged roughly 18 to 29 years. RNA for TCR libraries was isolated from peripheral blood mononuclear cells. Including the terminal cysteine and phenylalanine, the CDR3 comprises 14 residues. Only the CDR3 region is kept as DNA, spanning 42 bases read in frame from base 1. The junction carries 7 bases between V and J, which are trimmed by 0 bases and 0 bases respectively. The CDR1 and CDR2 encoded by the germline V gene are SGHRS and YFSETQ. The same sample was also used in a study of yellow fever vaccine responses in identical twins. Taken from the second paper: According to the authors, the vaccine-induced T cell response in identical twins seemed to be partly convergent and partly specific to each individual. In identical twins, the study followed T cell clones that responded to the vaccine with precision.

Sequences were obtained from PBMCs. The V gene is TRBV5-1 and the J gene is TRBJ2-7; no D gene call is confident. This TCR came from a woman between 18 and 30 years old in good health. The sequenced DNA is TGCGCCAGCAGCTTGGAATTAAGCTCCTACGAGCAGTACTTC. Translated, it gives CASSLELSSYEQYF. Reference TRBV5-1 and TRBJ2-7 proteins supply the regions before and after the CDR3; the full variable domain is: KAGVTQTPRYLIKTRGQQVTLSCSPISGHRSVSWYQQTPGQGLQFLFEYFSETQRNKGNFPGRFSGRQFSNSRSEMNVSTLELGDSALYLCASSLELSSYEQYFGPGTRLTVT.